Detailed here is one T cell receptor (beta chain). The target antigen is unknown. These data are taken from a study of OX40 agonist ivuxolimab in advanced cancers. Study details: Over 30% of patients had received prior checkpoint inhibitor therapy. Findings and limits, study-wide: Expanded peripheral T-cell antigen specificity went undetermined.

V was pared by 7 bases and J by 6 bases, with 7 bases between. The CDR3 covers 11 residues. The V gene's germline CDR1 is MNHNY and CDR2 SVGAGI (reference sequence). Using immunoSEQ multiplex PCR, the repertoire was profiled, and TCRdb retains in-frame clones only, with some absent. The repertoire holds 80,000 to 100,000 clones, with roughly 91% as singletons. The chain combines TRBV6-6 with TRBJ1-3, with no clear D. Sequenced here: CD4+ or CD8+ T cells sorted from blood, sampled in a trial of the OX40 agonist ivuxolimab. The receptor comes from an adult with an advanced solid tumor such as melanoma, head and neck, liver or kidney cancer. In nucleotides, the CDR3 is TGTGCCAGCACCCAGGAAAACACCATATATTTT. As protein: CASTQENTIYF.